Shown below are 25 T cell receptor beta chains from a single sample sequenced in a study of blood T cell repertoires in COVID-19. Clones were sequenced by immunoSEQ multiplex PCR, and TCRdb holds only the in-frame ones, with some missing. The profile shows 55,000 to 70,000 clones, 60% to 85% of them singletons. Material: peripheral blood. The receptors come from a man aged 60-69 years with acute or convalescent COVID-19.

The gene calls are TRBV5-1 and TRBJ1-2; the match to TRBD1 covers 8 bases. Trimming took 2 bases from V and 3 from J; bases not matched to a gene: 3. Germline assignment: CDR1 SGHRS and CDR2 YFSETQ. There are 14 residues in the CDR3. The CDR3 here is CASSFRGRDYGYTF. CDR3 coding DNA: TGCGCCAGCAGCTTCAGGGGGCGCGACTATGGCTACACCTTC.

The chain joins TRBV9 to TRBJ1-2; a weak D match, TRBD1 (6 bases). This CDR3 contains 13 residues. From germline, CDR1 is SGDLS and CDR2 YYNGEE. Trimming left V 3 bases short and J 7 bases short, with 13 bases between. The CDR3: CASSALGQFGYTF. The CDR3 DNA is TGTGCCAGCAGCGCCCTCGGACAGTTTGGCTACACCTTC.

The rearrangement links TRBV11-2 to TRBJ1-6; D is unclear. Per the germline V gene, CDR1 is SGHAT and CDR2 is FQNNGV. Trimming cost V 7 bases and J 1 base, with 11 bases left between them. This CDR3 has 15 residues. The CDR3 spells CASTDPGSYNSPLHF. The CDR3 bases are TGTGCCAGCACCGACCCCGGGTCCTATAATTCACCCCTCCACTTT.

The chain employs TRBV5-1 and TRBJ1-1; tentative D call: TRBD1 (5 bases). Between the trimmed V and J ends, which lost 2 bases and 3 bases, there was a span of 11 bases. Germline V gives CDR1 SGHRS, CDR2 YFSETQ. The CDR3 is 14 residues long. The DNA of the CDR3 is TGCGCCAGCAGCTTCCTAGACAGTTACACTGAAGCTTTCTTT. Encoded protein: CASSFLDSYTEAFF.

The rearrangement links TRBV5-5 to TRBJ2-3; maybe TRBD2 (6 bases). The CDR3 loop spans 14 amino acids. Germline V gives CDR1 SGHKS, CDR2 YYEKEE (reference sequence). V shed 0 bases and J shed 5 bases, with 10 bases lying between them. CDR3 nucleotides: TGTGCCAGCAGCTTGGGCGGGGACGGAGATACGCAGTATTTT. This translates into CASSLGGDGDTQYF.

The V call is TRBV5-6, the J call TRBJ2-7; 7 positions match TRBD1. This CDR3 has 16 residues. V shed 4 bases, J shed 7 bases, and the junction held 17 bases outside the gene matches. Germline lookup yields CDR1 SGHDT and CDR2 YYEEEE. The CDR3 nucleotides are TGTGCCAGCAGCGGTGCCGGGACAGAAGCCCTCGGGGAGCAGTACTTC. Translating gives CASSGAGTEALGEQYF.

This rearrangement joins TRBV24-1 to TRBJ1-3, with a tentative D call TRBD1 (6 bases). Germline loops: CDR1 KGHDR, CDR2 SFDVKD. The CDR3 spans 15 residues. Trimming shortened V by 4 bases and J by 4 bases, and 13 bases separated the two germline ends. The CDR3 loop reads CATSDYAGVGNTIYF. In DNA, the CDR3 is TGTGCCACCAGTGACTACGCAGGGGTCGGAAACACCATATATTTT.

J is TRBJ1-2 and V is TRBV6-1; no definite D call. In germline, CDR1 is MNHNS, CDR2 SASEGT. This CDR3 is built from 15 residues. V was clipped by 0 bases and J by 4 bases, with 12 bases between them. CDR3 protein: CASSEAHAQIYGYTF. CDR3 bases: TGTGCCAGCAGTGAAGCTCACGCACAAATCTATGGCTACACCTTC.

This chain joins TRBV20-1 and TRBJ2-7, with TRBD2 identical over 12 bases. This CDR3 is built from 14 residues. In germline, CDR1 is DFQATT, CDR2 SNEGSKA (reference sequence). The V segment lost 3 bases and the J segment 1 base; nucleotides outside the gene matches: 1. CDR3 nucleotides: TGCAGTGCTAGTACTAGCGGGGGGTCCTACGAGCAGTACTTC. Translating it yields CSASTSGGSYEQYF.

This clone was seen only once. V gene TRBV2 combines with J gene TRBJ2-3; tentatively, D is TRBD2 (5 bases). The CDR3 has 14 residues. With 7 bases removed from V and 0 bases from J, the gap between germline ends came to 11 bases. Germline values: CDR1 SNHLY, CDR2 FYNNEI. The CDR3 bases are TGTGCCAGCAAACCCGGGGATAGCACAGATACGCAGTATTTT. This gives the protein CASKPGDSTDTQYF.

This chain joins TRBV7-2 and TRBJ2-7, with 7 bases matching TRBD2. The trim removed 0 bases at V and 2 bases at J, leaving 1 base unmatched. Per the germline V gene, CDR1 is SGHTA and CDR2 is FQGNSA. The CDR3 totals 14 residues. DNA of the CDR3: TGTGCCAGCAGCTTAGCCAGCGGGGCCTACGAGCAGTACTTC. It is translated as CASSLASGAYEQYF.

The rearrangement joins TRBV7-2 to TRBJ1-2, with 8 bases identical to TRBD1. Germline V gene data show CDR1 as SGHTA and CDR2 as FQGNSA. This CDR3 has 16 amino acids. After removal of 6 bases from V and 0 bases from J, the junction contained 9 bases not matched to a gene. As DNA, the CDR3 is TGTGCCAGCAGTCTAGGAGGGACAGGCTCTAACTATGGCTACACCTTC. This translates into CASSLGGTGSNYGYTF.

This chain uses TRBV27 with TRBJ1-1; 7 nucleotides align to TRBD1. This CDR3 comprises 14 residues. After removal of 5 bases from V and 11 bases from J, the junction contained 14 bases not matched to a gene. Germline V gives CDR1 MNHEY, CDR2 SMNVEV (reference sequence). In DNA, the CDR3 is TGTGCCAGCAGTAACGGGGCAGGGGGATCCCGGGCTTTCTTT. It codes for CASSNGAGGSRAFF.

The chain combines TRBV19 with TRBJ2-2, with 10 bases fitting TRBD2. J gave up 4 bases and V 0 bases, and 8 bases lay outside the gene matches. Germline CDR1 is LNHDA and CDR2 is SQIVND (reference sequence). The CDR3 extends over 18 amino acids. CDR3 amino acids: CASSIDYGLAGATGELFF. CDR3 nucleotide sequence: TGTGCCAGTAGTATAGATTATGGGCTAGCGGGGGCCACCGGGGAGCTGTTTTTT.

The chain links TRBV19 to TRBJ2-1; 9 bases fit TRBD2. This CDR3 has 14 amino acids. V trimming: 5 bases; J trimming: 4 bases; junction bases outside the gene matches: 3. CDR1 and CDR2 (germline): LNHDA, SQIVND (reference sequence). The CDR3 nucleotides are TGTGCCAGTAGTCCTAGCGGGGCATACAATGAGCAGTTCTTC. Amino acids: CASSPSGAYNEQFF.

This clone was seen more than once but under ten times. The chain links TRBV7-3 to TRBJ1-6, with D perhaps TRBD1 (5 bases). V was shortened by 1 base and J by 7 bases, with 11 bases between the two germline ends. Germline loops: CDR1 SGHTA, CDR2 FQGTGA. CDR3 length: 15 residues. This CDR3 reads CASSLNRGGNSPLHF. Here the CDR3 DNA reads TGTGCCAGCAGCTTAAATCGGGGGGGAAATTCACCCCTCCACTTT.

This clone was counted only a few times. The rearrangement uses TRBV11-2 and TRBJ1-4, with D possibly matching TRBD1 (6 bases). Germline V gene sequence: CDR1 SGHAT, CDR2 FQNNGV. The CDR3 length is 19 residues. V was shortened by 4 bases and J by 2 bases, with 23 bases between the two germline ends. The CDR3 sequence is CASSWGTRGSNKTNEKLFF. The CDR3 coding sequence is TGTGCCAGCAGCTGGGGGACCAGGGGCTCGAATAAGACTAATGAAAAACTGTTTTTT.

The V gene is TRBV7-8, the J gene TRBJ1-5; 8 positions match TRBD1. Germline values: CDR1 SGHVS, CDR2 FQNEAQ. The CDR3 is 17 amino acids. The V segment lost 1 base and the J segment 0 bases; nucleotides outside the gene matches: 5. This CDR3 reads CASSLDWTGNSNQPQHF. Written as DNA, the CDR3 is TGTGCCAGCAGCTTAGATTGGACAGGGAATAGCAATCAGCCCCAGCATTTT.

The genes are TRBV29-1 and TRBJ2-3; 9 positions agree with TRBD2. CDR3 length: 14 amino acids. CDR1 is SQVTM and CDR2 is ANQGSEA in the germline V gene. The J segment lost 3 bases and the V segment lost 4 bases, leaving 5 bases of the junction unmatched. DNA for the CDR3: TGCAGCGTTGTGCGGGGGGGTAATACAGATACGCAGTATTTT. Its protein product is CSVVRGGNTDTQYF.

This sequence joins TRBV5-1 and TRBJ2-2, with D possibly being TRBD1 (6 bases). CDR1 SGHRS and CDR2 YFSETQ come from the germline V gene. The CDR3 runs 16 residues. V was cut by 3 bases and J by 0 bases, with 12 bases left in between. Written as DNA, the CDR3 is TGCGCCAGCAGCTCTGAGGGGACAACGAACACCGGGGAGCTGTTTTTT. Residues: CASSSEGTTNTGELFF.

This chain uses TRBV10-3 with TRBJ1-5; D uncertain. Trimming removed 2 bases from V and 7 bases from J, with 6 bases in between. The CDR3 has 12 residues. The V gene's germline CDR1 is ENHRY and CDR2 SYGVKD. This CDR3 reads CAISEQIQPQHF. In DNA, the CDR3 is TGTGCCATCAGTGAGCAGATCCAGCCCCAGCATTTT.

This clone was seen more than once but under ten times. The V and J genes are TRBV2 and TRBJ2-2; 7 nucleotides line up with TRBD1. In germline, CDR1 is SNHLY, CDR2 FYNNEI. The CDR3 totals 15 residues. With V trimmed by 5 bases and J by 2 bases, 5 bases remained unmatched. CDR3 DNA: TGTGCCAGCAGTACAACAGGGGTTAACACCGGGGAGCTGTTTTTT. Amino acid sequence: CASSTTGVNTGELFF.

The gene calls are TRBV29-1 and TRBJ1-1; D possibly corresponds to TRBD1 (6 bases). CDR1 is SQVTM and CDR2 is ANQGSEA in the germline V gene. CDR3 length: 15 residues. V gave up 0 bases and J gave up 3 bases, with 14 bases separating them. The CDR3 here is CSVEDQTGPDTEAFF. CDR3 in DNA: TGCAGCGTTGAAGATCAGACAGGCCCCGACACTGAAGCTTTCTTT.

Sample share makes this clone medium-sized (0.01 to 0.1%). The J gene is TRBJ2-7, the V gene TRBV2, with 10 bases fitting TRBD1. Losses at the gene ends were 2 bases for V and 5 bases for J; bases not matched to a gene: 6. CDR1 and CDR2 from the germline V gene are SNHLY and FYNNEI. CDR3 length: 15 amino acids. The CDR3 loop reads CASSETEGQGDEQYF. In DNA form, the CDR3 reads TGTGCCAGCAGTGAAACAGAAGGACAGGGGGACGAGCAGTACTTC.

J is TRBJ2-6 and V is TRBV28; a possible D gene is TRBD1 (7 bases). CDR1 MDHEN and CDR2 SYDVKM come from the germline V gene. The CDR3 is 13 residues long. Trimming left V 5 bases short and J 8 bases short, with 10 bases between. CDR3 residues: CASSQGGSNVLTF. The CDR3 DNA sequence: TGTGCCAGCAGTCAGGGGGGATCCAACGTCCTGACTTTC. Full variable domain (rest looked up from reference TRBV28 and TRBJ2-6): DVKVTQSSRYLVKRTGEKVFLECVQDMDHENMFWYRQDPGLGLRLIYFSYDVKMKEKGDIPEGYSVSREKKERFSLILESASTNQTSMYLCASSQGGSNVLTFGAGSRLTVL.